This is a list of T cell receptor beta chains from one sample in a study of T cell repertoires in cytomegalovirus infection. TCRdb ran MiXCR on the reads and lists one entry per CDR3 protein. The sample lists approximately 500,000 distinct CDR3 sequences, 10% to 12% occurring once. Sequenced sample: PBMCs. These TCRs come from a human donor in good health (CMV status not recorded). Some clones in this sample may be carry-over from other donors' samples. CDR3s include the opening cysteine and the closing phenylalanine or tryptophan. D genes are given only for firm matches. Clone size is given for some rows only: seen once, a few or many times, or a class if the clone is expanded.

. | TRBJ2-1 | . | TRBV3-1 | CASTSGPPDNEQFF | TGTGCCAGCACCTCCGGGCCCCCGGACAATGAGCAGTTCTTC
. | TRBJ2-3 | . | TRBV18 | CASSPLVDTQYF | TGTGCCAGCTCACCATTGGTAGATACGCAGTATTTT
TRBD1 | TRBJ2-5 | many | TRBV7-2 | CASSLVTGPGGETQYF | TGTGCCAGCAGCTTAGTGACAGGGCCGGGTGGGGAGACCCAGTACTTC
TRBD1 | TRBJ1-1 | few | TRBV20-1 | CSARDGKQGLNTEAFF | TGCAGTGCTAGAGATGGGAAACAGGGGTTGAACACTGAAGCTTTCTTT
TRBD1 | TRBJ1-1 | few | TRBV9 | CASGTDHNTEAFF | TGTGCCAGTGGGACAGATCATAACACTGAAGCTTTCTTT
TRBD1 | TRBJ2-7 | many | TRBV7-3 | CASSLIGRQGMREQYF | TGTGCCAGCAGCTTAATTGGACGACAGGGAATGAGGGAGCAGTACTTC
. | TRBJ1-2 | few | TRBV28 | CASSFQTGYGYTF | TGTGCCAGCAGTTTTCAGACCGGTTATGGCTACACCTTC
. | TRBJ1-2 | . | TRBV27 | CASSLKATNYGYTF | TGTGCCAGCAGTTTAAAGGCCACGAACTATGGCTACACCTTC
. | TRBJ2-7 | many | TRBV4-2 | CASSSPTGLGYEQYF | TGTGCCAGCAGCTCACCGACCGGGTTGGGTTACGAGCAGTACTTC
. | TRBJ2-5 | . | TRBV6-5 | CASSSRLEIRGETQYF | TGTGCCAGCAGTTCAAGACTAGAGATAAGAGGAGAGACCCAGTACTTC
. | TRBJ2-1 | many | TRBV28 | CASSPSGTTRSYNEQFF | TGTGCCAGCAGTCCAAGCGGGACAACTCGCTCCTACAATGAGCAGTTCTTC
TRBD2 | TRBJ2-1 | many | TRBV11-1 | CASSSPTSGRRNEQFF | TGTGCCAGCAGCTCTCCGACTAGCGGTCGTAGGAATGAGCAGTTCTTC
TRBD2 | TRBJ2-7 | . | TRBV15 | CATSSSVGGIYEQYF | TGTGCCACCAGCAGTTCTGTCGGGGGGATCTACGAGCAGTACTTC
. | TRBJ1-5 | . | TRBV20-1 | CSGQQVSNQPQHF | TGCAGTGGCCAACAGGTTAGCAATCAGCCCCAGCATTTT
. | TRBJ1-5 | many | TRBV4-1 | CASSRGEGSNQPQHF | TGCGCCAGCAGCCGAGGGGAGGGCTCTAATCAGCCCCAGCATTTT
. | TRBJ2-3 | many | TRBV5-1 | CASSAREGGDTQYF | TGCGCCAGCAGCGCCAGGGAAGGGGGAGATACGCAGTATTTT
TRBD1 | TRBJ2-1 | few | TRBV19 | CASSIKGATYNEQFF | TGTGCCAGTAGTATAAAGGGGGCCACCTACAATGAGCAGTTCTTC
. | TRBJ1-1 | many | TRBV10-3 | CAIMGSAGGKNTEAFF | TGTGCCATCATGGGGTCGGCTGGGGGCAAGAACACTGAAGCTTTCTTT
. | TRBJ2-7 | many | TRBV5-1 | CASSLVGTSYEQYF | TGCGCCAGCAGCTTGGTTGGGACATCCTACGAGCAGTACTTC
. | TRBJ1-1 | . | TRBV12-3/TRBV12-4 | CASSLKGQLTEAFF | TGTGCCAGCAGTTTGAAGGGACAACTAACTGAAGCTTTCTTT
. | TRBJ2-7 | many | TRBV19 | CASSSPGRGSSYEQYF | TGTGCCAGTAGTTCCCCCGGAAGAGGGAGCTCCTACGAGCAGTACTTC
. | TRBJ1-1 | many | TRBV14 | CASSQEIAPGTSLNTEAFF | TGTGCCAGCAGCCAAGAAATAGCACCGGGAACCTCTTTGAACACTGAAGCTTTCTTT
TRBD1 | TRBJ1-1 | . | TRBV2 | CASSTRVSRTGSDEAFF | TGTGCCAGCAGCACTCGCGTTAGCAGGACAGGGAGTGATGAAGCTTTCTTT
. | TRBJ2-4 | many | TRBV25-1 | CASSGMAENIQYF | TGTGCCAGCAGTGGCATGGCCGAAAACATTCAGTACTTC
TRBD1 | TRBJ1-5 | few | TRBV2 | CASGAGQGRFQPQHF | TGTGCCAGTGGGGCAGGACAGGGGCGTTTTCAGCCCCAGCATTTT
. | TRBJ2-6 | many | TRBV7-3 | CASSLTLRSGANVLTF | TGTGCCAGCAGCTTAACCCTAAGGTCTGGGGCCAACGTCCTGACTTTC
. | TRBJ2-3 | . | TRBV12-3/TRBV12-4 | CASSFNYRSDTQYF | TGTGCCAGCAGTTTCAACTACCGGTCAGATACGCAGTATTTT
. | TRBJ1-6 | many | TRBV18 | CASSGTGDNSPLHF | TGTGCCAGCTCCGGGACGGGGGATAATTCACCCCTCCACTTT
. | TRBJ2-1 | many | TRBV28 | CASKAGNNEQFF | TGTGCCAGCAAGGCGGGGAACAATGAGCAGTTCTTC
. | TRBJ2-7 | few | TRBV28 | CASSLDSLYSYEQYF | TGTGCCAGCAGCCTAGACAGCCTATACTCCTACGAGCAGTACTTC
. | TRBJ2-7 | many | TRBV12-3/TRBV12-4 | CASSLPNSYEQYF | TGTGCCAGCAGTTTGCCGAACTCCTACGAGCAGTACTTC
. | TRBJ1-2 | many | TRBV4-1 | CASSQEVKYTFTNYGYTF | TGCGCCAGCAGCCAAGAAGTTAAGTATACGTTTACTAACTATGGCTACACCTTC
TRBD2 | TRBJ2-5 | many | TRBV5-4 | CASSWDTSGGPVETQYF | TGTGCCAGCAGCTGGGACACTAGCGGGGGGCCGGTGGAGACCCAGTACTTC
TRBD2 | TRBJ2-1 | . | TRBV20-1 | CSAPPGLAAYNEQFF | TGCAGTGCTCCACCGGGACTAGCGGCCTACAATGAGCAGTTCTTC
. | TRBJ2-6 | many | TRBV28 | CASMGAAGANVLTF | TGTGCCAGCATGGGAGCGGCCGGGGCCAACGTCCTGACTTTC
TRBD1 | TRBJ2-5 | many | TRBV7-2 | CASSFRDRQETQYF | TGTGCCAGCAGCTTCCGGGACAGGCAAGAGACCCAGTACTTC
TRBD2 | TRBJ2-3 | . | TRBV7-4 | CASSLGLAADTLYF | TGTGCCAGCAGCTTAGGACTAGCAGCGGATACGCTGTATTTT
. | TRBJ2-1 | . | TRBV9 | CASSSAGTHYNEQFF | TGTGCCAGCAGCTCAGCCGGGACACACTACAATGAGCAGTTCTTC
TRBD1 | TRBJ1-1 | few | TRBV4-1 | CASSPRTGGIGTEAFF | TGCGCCAGCAGCCCAAGGACAGGGGGCATTGGCACTGAAGCTTTCTTT
. | TRBJ2-2 | few | TRBV5-1 | CASSPFEEAGELFF | TGCGCCAGCAGCCCGTTCGAGGAGGCCGGGGAGCTGTTTTTT
TRBD2 | TRBJ2-2 | many | TRBV3-1 | CASSQGNSGVTGELFF | TGTGCCAGCAGCCAAGGAAATAGCGGGGTCACCGGGGAGCTGTTTTTT
. | TRBJ1-6 | few | TRBV2 | CASRNRAESGSPLHF | TGTGCCAGCAGAAACCGGGCGGAGAGCGGTTCACCCCTCCACTTT
. | TRBJ2-7 | many | TRBV6-2/TRBV6-3 | CASRRGGKLYEQYF | TGTGCCAGCAGAAGAGGGGGAAAACTTTACGAGCAGTACTTC
. | TRBJ2-3 | few | TRBV29-1 | CSVDSPVGDTQYF | TGCAGCGTTGACAGCCCGGTGGGAGATACGCAGTATTTT